Reported below is one T cell receptor beta chain. The target antigen is unknown. This record comes from a study of cytomegalovirus exposure and HLA in healthy donors. Whole-study findings and limits: Presence/absence analysis assumed near-uniform sequencing depth across donors. According to a later analysis, most TCR beta chains associated with CMV appeared HLA-restricted. Associated with HLA alleles at 0.05 false discovery rate in a later analysis were 16,951 TCR beta sequences.

Donors counted as nominally healthy when sampled, yet unrecorded immune exposures were likely. This PCR relied on a set of 60 Vbeta primers and 13 Jbeta primers. Clones were read by immunoSEQ multiplex PCR, and TCRdb kept only the in-frame ones, dropping some. Of 90,000 to 140,000 clones listed, over 70% are singletons. Germline V CDR1 and CDR2: LNHDA, SQIVND (reference sequence). The CDR3 covers 15 residues. The V gene end was trimmed by 6 bases and the J gene end by 5 bases; junction bases not matched to a gene: 9. Sequencing was done on a sample of PBMCs. The TCR comes from a male donor in good health and CMV-seronegative. The chain joins TRBV19 to TRBJ1-5, with 8 bases fitting TRBD1. CDR3 sequence reads: CASRTYGQGYQPQHF. In DNA, the CDR3 is TGTGCCAGTAGAACTTACGGACAGGGATATCAGCCCCAGCATTTT.